A single sample gave rise to the 14 T cell receptor beta chains below, sequenced in a study of identical twins. TCRdb fed the 5' RACE reads into MiXCR, producing one record per CDR3 protein. The data show nearly 900,000 distinct CDR3 sequences, more than 9% seen once. These same records also appear under a second study, on yellow fever vaccine responses in identical twins.

The sequencing sample was made of PBMCs. The origin of the receptors is a woman under 30 in good health.

The chain couples TRBV3-1 to TRBJ1-1; unclear D gene. V was pared by 4 bases and J by 5 bases, with 17 bases between. This CDR3 is 15 amino acids long. Germline CDR1 and CDR2: LGHDT and YNNKEL (reference sequence). The CDR3 region is CASSPLHGESTEAFF. CDR3 nucleotides: TGTGCCAGCAGCCCCCTACACGGGGAGTCGACTGAAGCTTTCTTT.

This clonotype was observed many times. The chain carries TRBV15 and TRBJ2-7; perhaps D is TRBD1 or TRBD2 (5 bases each). The CDR3 has 14 residues. V was clipped by 0 bases and J by 5 bases, with 11 bases between them. CDR1 is LNHNV and CDR2 is YYDKDF in the germline V gene (reference sequence). The CDR3 loop reads CATSRDGGDDEQYV. In DNA, the CDR3 is TGTGCCACCAGCAGAGATGGGGGAGACGACGAGCAGTACGTC.

This clonotype showed up just a few times. The chain recombines TRBV12-3 or TRBV12-4 with TRBJ1-5, with D unclear. With 2 bases removed from V and 4 bases from J, the gap between germline ends came to 12 bases. The length of the CDR3 is 15 residues. In DNA, the CDR3 is TGTGCCAGCAGTTTATATGTCAACCAGAATCAGCCCCAGCATTTT. This translates into CASSLYVNQNQPQHF.

The gene calls are TRBV11-1 and TRBJ1-4; maybe TRBD1 (6 bases). Germline lookup yields CDR1 SGHAT and CDR2 FQDESV (reference sequence). The CDR3 sequence is 13 residues long. V was clipped by 5 bases and J by 8 bases, with 12 bases between them. The CDR3 loop reads CASSPNRDEKLFF. The CDR3 coding sequence is TGTGCCAGCAGCCCGAACAGGGACGAAAAACTGTTTTTT.

This clonotype turned up a few times. V is TRBV28 and J is TRBJ2-4; TRBD1 matches at 12 bases. V lost 9 bases and J lost 0; bases outside the gene matches: 12. Germline loops: CDR1 MDHEN, CDR2 SYDVKM. The CDR3 has 18 residues. CDR3 loop: CASRIGTGGASAKNIQYF. CDR3 nucleotide sequence: TGTGCCAGTAGGATTGGGACAGGGGGCGCATCAGCCAAAAACATTCAGTACTTC.

This rearrangement joins TRBV21-1 to TRBJ2-1; TRBD2, the D gene given by the table, was not confirmed from the DNA. TRBV21-1 is tagged as a pseudogene. The CDR3 consists of 19 residues. The CDR3 reads CASSKTESGTSGRRHEQFF. DNA of the CDR3: TGTGCCAGCAGCAAAACAGAATCCGGGACTAGCGGGAGAAGGCATGAGCAGTTCTTC.

This clonotype has a count of ten or more. The chain combines TRBV20-1 with TRBJ1-5; maybe TRBD1 (6 bases). The V end lost 6 bases, the J end lost 3 bases, and 12 bases lay between the germline ends. Germline loops: CDR1 DFQATT, CDR2 SNEGSKA (reference sequence). CDR3 length: 13 residues. In DNA form, the CDR3 reads TGCAGTGCAACGGACAGCCTCAATCAGCCCCAGCATTTT. Amino acid sequence: CSATDSLNQPQHF.

This clonotype has ten or more counts. The chain combines TRBV20-1 with TRBJ1-5; D call uncertain. The CDR3 consists of 13 residues. CDR1 is DFQATT and CDR2 is SNEGSKA in the germline V gene (reference sequence). V dropped 2 bases and J dropped 4 bases, with 9 bases sitting between them. CDR3 amino acids: CSARRDTNQPQHF. CDR3 DNA: TGCAGTGCTAGACGCGACACGAATCAGCCCCAGCATTTT.

This clonotype was seen only a few times. This chain joins TRBV3-1 and TRBJ2-2, with D uncertain. Germline V gives CDR1 LGHDT, CDR2 YNNKEL (reference sequence). The CDR3 covers 13 residues. The germline V and J ends were trimmed by 4 bases and 2 bases, with 5 bases remaining between them. The chain's CDR3 is CASSRINTGELFF. In nucleotides, the CDR3 is TGTGCCAGCAGCCGGATCAACACCGGGGAGCTGTTTTTT.

The CDR3 loop is CASSEWQDNNEQFF. CDR3 DNA sequence: TGTGCCAGCAGTGAATGGCAGGACAACAATGAGCAGTTCTTC. The chain links TRBV6-4 to TRBJ2-1; D possibly corresponds to TRBD1 (5 bases). Germline V gives CDR1 MRHNA, CDR2 SNTAGT. The CDR3 has 14 residues. The germline V and J ends were trimmed by 3 bases and 5 bases, with 11 bases remaining between them.

J is TRBJ1-2 and V is TRBV29-1; TRBD1 aligns across 7 bases. Germline CDR1 is SQVTM and CDR2 is ANQGSEA. V dropped 3 bases and J dropped 4; count of bases not matched to a gene: 5. The CDR3 has 13 residues. CDR3 loop: CSVDNRGVYGYTF. CDR3 DNA sequence: TGCAGCGTTGATAACAGGGGTGTCTATGGCTACACCTTC.

Many counts were recorded for this clonotype. J is TRBJ2-7 and V is TRBV7-9; either TRBD1 or TRBD2 may supply D (5 bases each). The CDR3 sequence is 14 residues long. Germline V gene lookup returns CDR1 SEHNR and CDR2 FQNEAQ (reference sequence). The V and J ends lost 5 bases and 2 bases respectively, with 13 bases between them. CDR3 amino acids: CASSMGDQPYEQYF. CDR3 coding DNA: TGTGCCAGCAGCATGGGGGACCAGCCCTACGAGCAGTACTTC.

This clonotype was counted many times. The chain joins TRBV4-1 to TRBJ1-5; D unresolved. Germline lookup yields CDR1 MGHRA and CDR2 YSYEKL. The CDR3 consists of 16 residues. V lost 0 bases and J 1 base, leaving 10 bases between the germline ends. CDR3 loop: CASSQDSRESNQPQHF. CDR3 nucleotide sequence: TGCGCCAGCAGCCAAGATTCCCGCGAGAGCAATCAGCCCCAGCATTTT.

The J gene is TRBJ2-7, the V gene TRBV20-1; TRBD2 matches at 8 bases. V lost 1 base to trimming and J lost 3 bases; unmatched junction nucleotides: 5. The CDR3 is made up of 14 amino acids. Looked up from germline, CDR1 is DFQATT and CDR2 is SNEGSKA (reference sequence). The CDR3 sequence is CSARVRAGGYEQYF. The CDR3 DNA sequence: TGCAGTGCTAGAGTCCGGGCGGGGGGCTACGAGCAGTACTTC.